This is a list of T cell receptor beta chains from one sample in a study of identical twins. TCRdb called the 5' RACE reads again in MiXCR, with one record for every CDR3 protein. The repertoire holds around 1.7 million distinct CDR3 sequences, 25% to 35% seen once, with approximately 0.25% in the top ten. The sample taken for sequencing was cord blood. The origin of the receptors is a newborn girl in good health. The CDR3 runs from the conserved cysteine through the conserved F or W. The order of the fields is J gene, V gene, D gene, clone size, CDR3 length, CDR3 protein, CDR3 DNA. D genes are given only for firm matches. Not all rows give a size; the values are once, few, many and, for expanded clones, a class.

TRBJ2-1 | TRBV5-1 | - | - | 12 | CASSWTLDEQFF | TGCGCCAGCAGCTGGACCCTAGATGAGCAGTTCTTC
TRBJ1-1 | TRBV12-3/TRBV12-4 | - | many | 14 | CASSSRQLNTEAFF | TGTGCCAGCAGTTCTCGACAGCTGAACACTGAAGCTTTCTTT
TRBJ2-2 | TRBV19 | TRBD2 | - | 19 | CAPANPGTSGISVAGELFF | TGTGCCCCAGCAAACCCCGGGACTAGCGGGATTTCAGTCGCCGGGGAGCTGTTTTTT
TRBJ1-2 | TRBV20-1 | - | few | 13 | CSARDPGEEGYTF | TGCAGTGCTAGAGATCCTGGGGAAGAGGGCTACACCTTC
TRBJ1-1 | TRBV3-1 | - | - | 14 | CASSQRGLGTEAFF | TGTGCCAGCAGCCAACGGGGCTTGGGGACTGAAGCTTTCTTT
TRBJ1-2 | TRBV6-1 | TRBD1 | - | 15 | CASSHPKGQLYGYTF | TGTGCCAGCAGTCACCCTAAGGGACAGCTCTATGGCTACACCTTC
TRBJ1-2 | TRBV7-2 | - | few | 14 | CASSFQGRLDGYTF | TGTGCCAGCAGCTTCCAGGGGCGCCTTGATGGCTACACCTTC
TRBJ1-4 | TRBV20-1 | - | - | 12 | CSSTDTSEKLFF | TGCAGCTCTACTGACACGAGTGAAAAACTGTTTTTT
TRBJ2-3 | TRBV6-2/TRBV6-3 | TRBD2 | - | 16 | CASSYGTSGGLNTQYF | TGTGCCAGCAGTTACGGGACTAGCGGGGGGCTTAATACGCAGTATTTT
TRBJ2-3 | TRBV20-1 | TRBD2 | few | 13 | CSARGGGPDTQYF | TGCAGTGCTAGAGGCGGGGGGCCAGATACGCAGTATTTT
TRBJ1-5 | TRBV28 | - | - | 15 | CASSRRTASNQPQHF | TGTGCCAGCAGCCGACGGACAGCTAGCAATCAGCCCCAGCATTTT
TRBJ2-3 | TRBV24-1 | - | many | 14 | CATSAGTGTDTQYF | TGTGCCACCAGTGCCGGGACGGGAACAGATACGCAGTATTTT
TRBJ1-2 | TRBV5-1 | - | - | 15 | CASSRENDEGYGYTF | TGCGCCAGCAGCCGCGAGAACGACGAGGGCTATGGCTACACCTTC
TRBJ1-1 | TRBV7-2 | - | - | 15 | CASSLIGRGDTEAFF | TGTGCCAGCAGCTTAATAGGGAGGGGGGACACTGAAGCTTTCTTT
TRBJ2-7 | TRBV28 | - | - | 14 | CASRGIGKGYEQYF | TGTGCCAGCAGGGGGATCGGTAAGGGATACGAGCAGTACTTC
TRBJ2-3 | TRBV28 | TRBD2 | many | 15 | CASTSGATSGNTQYF | TGTGCCAGCACCTCTGGGGCGACTAGCGGAAATACGCAGTATTTT
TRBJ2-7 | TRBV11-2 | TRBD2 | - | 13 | CASAEGLAGEQYF | TGTGCCAGCGCCGAGGGACTAGCGGGTGAGCAGTACTTC
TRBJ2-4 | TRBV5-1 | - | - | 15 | CASSLEAEGGNIQYF | TGCGCCAGCAGCTTGGAGGCGGAGGGGGGAAACATTCAGTACTTC
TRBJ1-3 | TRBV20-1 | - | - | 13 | CSATQGSGNTIYF | TGCAGTGCTACACAGGGCTCTGGAAACACCATATATTTT
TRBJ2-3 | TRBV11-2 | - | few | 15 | CASSLKQARTDTQYF | TGTGCCAGCAGCTTAAAACAGGCTCGCACAGATACGCAGTATTTT
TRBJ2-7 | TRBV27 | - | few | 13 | CASRTTSQYEQYF | TGTGCCAGCCGAACAACTAGTCAGTACGAGCAGTACTTC
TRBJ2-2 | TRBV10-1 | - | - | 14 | CASSEDIVTGELFF | TGCGCCAGCAGTGAGGATATAGTTACCGGGGAGCTGTTTTTT
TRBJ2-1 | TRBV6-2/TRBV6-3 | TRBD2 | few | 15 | CASSYRTSSYNEQFF | TGTGCCAGCAGTTACCGGACTAGCTCCTACAATGAGCAGTTCTTC
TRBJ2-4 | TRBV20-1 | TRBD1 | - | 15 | CSARKTGTGSYKQYF | TGCAGTGCTAGGAAAACCGGGACAGGGAGCTACAAGCAGTACTTC
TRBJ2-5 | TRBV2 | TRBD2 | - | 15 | CASRQLAGGPETQYF | TGTGCCAGCAGACAACTAGCGGGGGGGCCAGAGACCCAGTACTTC
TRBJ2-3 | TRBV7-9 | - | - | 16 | CASSLPPGMGKDTQYF | TGTGCCAGCAGCTTACCCCCAGGGATGGGGAAAGATACGCAGTATTTT